This T cell receptor (beta chain) was sequenced in a study of T cell changes during pregnancy in multiple sclerosis. This clone was detected only once. TCRdb keeps only in-frame clones here, not all; method: immunoSEQ multiplex PCR. The repertoire has fewer than 85,000 clones, about 95% of them found once; the top ten carry more than 1%. Sequencing was performed on peripheral blood, taken in the second trimester of pregnancy. This receptor was taken from a female donor with multiple sclerosis, enrolled in a pregnancy study.

The CDR3 bases are TGTGCCAGCAGAGAGCGGGGGGGCTACGAGCAGTACTTC. Its protein is CASRERGGYEQYF. V usage is TRBV2 and J usage is TRBJ2-7; 10 bases agree with TRBD2. The V gene end was trimmed by 6 bases and the J gene end by 3 bases; junction bases not matched to a gene: 2. CDR1 SNHLY and CDR2 FYNNEI come from the germline V gene. CDR3 length: 13 amino acids.